This T cell receptor beta chain was recorded in a study of post-analysis software for immune sequencing data. At the level of the study: The cohort encompassed relapsing-remitting, secondary progressive and progressive-relapsing multiple sclerosis disease courses.

Concerning this clonotype itself: Its matching antigen is unknown.

Unique molecular identifiers had been added to the TCR beta cDNA libraries. Yield was 500,000 or so cDNA molecules from approximately 0.91 to 9.4 million T cells. TCRdb re-analysed the PCR reads in MiXCR, keeping a single row per CDR3 protein. In the table there are 450,000 to 700,000 distinct CDR3 sequences, roughly 46% of which are singletons. Germline CDR1 reads MGHRA; CDR2 reads YSYEKL. This CDR3 comprises 16 residues. J was trimmed by 8 bases and V by 2 bases; bases with no gene match: 7. General observations from the study: Several TRBV segments (TRBV5-6, TRBV5-1 and TRBV20-1 among them) occurred more frequently in patients than in controls. Normalized Chao1 diversity was significantly reduced in patients versus controls.

Specimen: blood. The TCR was taken from a girl aged 10 to 17 with multiple sclerosis. V and J are TRBV4-1 and TRBJ1-6; 9 bases align to TRBD1. This CDR3 reads CASSQNRGLRDSPLHF. CDR3 nucleotide sequence: TGCGCCAGCAGCCAAAACAGGGGGCTCCGGGATTCACCCCTCCACTTT.